The next 24 T cell receptor beta chains were all read from a single sample in a study of T-cell memory formation after mild COVID-19. From the 5' RACE reads, TCRdb called clonotypes with MiXCR, one entry per CDR3 protein. This sample has 250,000 to 350,000 distinct CDR3 sequences, with more than 15% found just once. Source material: PBMCs or a T cell subset sorted from them (not recorded which). The receptors were sampled from a man aged 18 to 29 who had mild COVID-19 (a few samples of this study predate the infection). Cell type and time point are not known.

V usage is TRBV7-8 and J usage is TRBJ2-5; no definite D call. The V and J ends lost 4 bases and 2 bases respectively, with 17 bases between them. Germline V gene sequence: CDR1 SGHVS, CDR2 FQNEAQ. The CDR3 has 16 amino acids. The CDR3 spells CASSSRRWAPQETQYF. The CDR3 bases are TGTGCCAGCAGCTCGAGAAGGTGGGCGCCGCAAGAGACCCAGTACTTC.

This clonotype came up many times. This chain joins TRBV5-1 and TRBJ2-6; tentative D call: TRBD1 (6 bases). The CDR3 runs 15 residues. The V end was cut by 2 bases, the J end by 4 bases, with 10 bases between. CDR1 is SGHRS and CDR2 is YFSETQ in the germline V gene. The CDR3 region is CASSFTGSGANVLTF. Written as DNA, the CDR3 is TGCGCCAGCAGCTTCACAGGGTCCGGGGCCAACGTCCTGACTTTC.

V usage is TRBV29-1 and J usage is TRBJ2-5; 9 nucleotides align to TRBD1. Trimming took 3 bases from V and 1 from J; bases not matched to a gene: 3. Germline values: CDR1 SQVTM, CDR2 ANQGSEA. This CDR3 region has 14 residues. The CDR3 nucleotides read TGCAGCGTTGACACGGACAGGGGCCAAGAGACCCAGTACTTC. Translation: CSVDTDRGQETQYF.

The V gene is TRBV10-3, the J gene TRBJ2-7, with TRBD1 matching 7 bases. Germline-derived CDR1 and CDR2 are ENHRY and SYGVKD. The CDR3 length is 13 residues. V dropped 4 bases and J dropped 2; count of bases not matched to a gene: 2. The CDR3 here is CAISGQGTYEQYF. Here the CDR3 DNA reads TGTGCCATCAGTGGACAGGGCACCTACGAGCAGTACTTC.

This CDR3 reads CASSLKLGEKLFF. The CDR3 DNA reads TGCGCCAGCAGCCTAAAGTTGGGTGAAAAACTGTTTTTT. The chain is built from TRBV4-3 and TRBJ1-4; D remains unclear. CDR3 length: 13 amino acids. V was shortened by 4 bases and J by 7 bases, with 10 bases between the two germline ends. Germline V gene data show CDR1 as LGHNA and CDR2 as YSLEER.

V gene TRBV27 combines with J gene TRBJ2-5; weak D call: TRBD2 (5 bases). Trimming took 7 bases from V and 4 from J, leaving 16 bases between them. Germline CDR1 and CDR2: MNHEY and SMNVEV (reference sequence). CDR3 length: 14 amino acids. The CDR3 is CASKVTLGGETQYF. CDR3 coding DNA: TGTGCCAGCAAGGTTACCCTAGGAGGAGAGACCCAGTACTTC.

This chain links TRBV11-2 with TRBJ2-2; D gene unclear. CDR1 is SGHAT and CDR2 is FQNNGV in the germline V gene. Trimming removed 5 bases at V and 0 bases at J, with 10 bases between. The CDR3 is 15 amino acids. CDR3 sequence: CASSRSGANTGELFF. The CDR3 coding sequence is TGTGCCAGCAGCCGGTCGGGTGCGAACACCGGGGAGCTGTTTTTT.

Note on this clonotype: Relative to the germline gene, one junction end is altered; a read error may explain this. V gene TRBV3-1 combines with J gene TRBJ2-7; TRBD2 aligns across 7 bases. Germline V gene sequence: CDR1 LGHDT, CDR2 YNNKEL (reference sequence). This CDR3 is built from 14 residues. The CDR3 sequence is CASSPRGTYYEHYF. Here the CDR3 DNA reads TGTGCCAGCAGCCCGCGGGGGACCTACTACGAGCATTACTTC.

This clonotype was seen more than once but under ten times. The genes are TRBV4-3 and TRBJ2-1; D is ambiguous. From germline, CDR1 is LGHNA and CDR2 YSLEER. Trimming pared 0 bases from V and 3 bases from J, leaving 9 bases between. The CDR3 has 15 residues. The CDR3 bases are TGCGCCAGCAGCCAAGATTGGATAGACTACAATGAGCAGTTCTTC. It translates to CASSQDWIDYNEQFF.

The rearrangement uses TRBV7-2 and TRBJ2-3, with 7 bases that match TRBD2. J was trimmed by 6 bases and V by 3 bases; bases with no gene match: 6. This CDR3 contains 14 residues. Germline V gives CDR1 SGHTA, CDR2 FQGNSA. CDR3 sequence reads: CASSFLGGRDTQYF. The CDR3 DNA reads as TGTGCCAGCAGCTTTTTGGGGGGGAGGGATACGCAGTATTTT.

This clonotype was counted many times. CDR3 sequence: CASSPGQALYGYTF. CDR3 nucleotide sequence: TGCGCCAGCAGCCCAGGACAGGCCCTTTATGGCTACACCTTC. The chain uses TRBV5-1 and TRBJ1-2, with 7 bases matching TRBD1. The junction had 8 bases not matched to a gene; V was cut back by 4 bases and J by 5 bases. Germline assignment: CDR1 SGHRS and CDR2 YFSETQ. The length of the CDR3 is 14 residues.

The sample holds a few counts of this clonotype. The chain combines TRBV30 with TRBJ1-5; 7 nucleotides line up with TRBD1. Germline V gene data show CDR1 as GTSNPN and CDR2 as SVGIG (reference sequence). This CDR3 is built from 14 residues. J lost 6 bases, V lost 0 bases, and 5 bases had no gene match. Here the CDR3 reads CAWSVKRDSQPQHF. The DNA for the CDR3 is TGTGCCTGGAGTGTCAAAAGGGACAGTCAGCCCCAGCATTTT.

The rearrangement links TRBV7-9 to TRBJ2-3; D may be TRBD1 (6 bases). Germline CDR1 reads SEHNR; CDR2 reads FQNEAQ (reference sequence). Trimming removed 1 base from V and 5 bases from J, with 13 bases in between. The CDR3 consists of 15 residues. The CDR3 region has the DNA TGTGCCAGCAGCTTAGTCGAAGAGGGGGAAGATACGCAGTATTTT. This sequence encodes CASSLVEEGEDTQYF.

Only a few counts were recorded for this clonotype. The chain combines TRBV9 with TRBJ2-7, with no clear D. Germline V lookup: CDR1 SGDLS, CDR2 YYNGEE. V was shortened by 0 bases and J by 5 bases, with 15 bases between the two germline ends. This CDR3 is 15 amino acids long. The CDR3 DNA reads TGTGCCAGCAGCGTAGGAGTCCCTCCTGCCCACGAGCAGTACTTC. Residues: CASSVGVPPAHEQYF.

The sample holds a few counts of this clonotype. The genes are TRBV6-2 or TRBV6-3 and TRBJ2-7; D may be TRBD1 or TRBD2 (5 bases each). With 2 bases removed from V and 0 bases from J, the gap between germline ends came to 14 bases. Per germline, CDR1 MNHEY and CDR2 SVGEGT. This CDR3 spans 16 amino acids. This chain's CDR3 is CASSYGTVDSSYEQYV. CDR3 nucleotides: TGTGCCAGCAGTTACGGGACCGTCGATAGCTCCTACGAGCAGTACGTC.

This clonotype was picked up a small number of times. V gene TRBV30 combines with J gene TRBJ1-2; 7 positions match TRBD1. Germline CDR1 is GTSNPN and CDR2 is SVGIG (reference sequence). Trimming removed 0 bases from V and 4 bases from J; junction bases left unmatched: 5. The CDR3 is 14 residues long. The CDR3 protein is CAWSVQGRPYGYTF. The CDR3 DNA reads as TGTGCCTGGAGTGTACAGGGGCGTCCCTATGGCTACACCTTC.

The chain employs TRBV20-1 and TRBJ2-5, with D perhaps TRBD2 (7 bases). The CDR3 has 18 amino acids. The V end was cut by 0 bases, the J end by 0 bases, with 20 bases between. Germline V gene lookup returns CDR1 DFQATT and CDR2 SNEGSKA (reference sequence). CDR3 loop: CSARDLGHHGGYQETQYF. Here the CDR3 DNA reads TGCAGTGCTAGAGATCTGGGACACCACGGGGGGTACCAAGAGACCCAGTACTTC.

This clonotype was seen a handful of times. This sequence joins TRBV5-1 and TRBJ1-2; maybe TRBD1 (6 bases). V lost 4 bases and J 7 bases, leaving 11 bases between the germline ends. CDR1 and CDR2 (germline): SGHRS, YFSETQ. The CDR3 totals 12 residues. This CDR3 is CASSVQGSGYTF. The DNA for the CDR3 is TGCGCCAGCAGCGTACAGGGATCTGGCTACACCTTC.

This clonotype was observed at least ten times. The chain is built from TRBV4-2 and TRBJ2-3; 8 bases match TRBD2. The CDR3 length is 15 residues. With V trimmed by 3 bases and J by 0 bases, 2 bases remained unmatched. Germline CDR1 LGHNA, CDR2 YNFKEQ. This CDR3 is CASSHQRGSTDTQYF. The CDR3 bases are TGTGCCAGCAGCCACCAGCGGGGGAGCACAGATACGCAGTATTTT.

In its sample, this clonotype was seen a few times. This sequence joins TRBV20-1 and TRBJ2-3, with 7 bases that match TRBD2. Losses at the gene ends were 3 bases for V and 2 bases for J; bases not matched to a gene: 8. Germline assignment: CDR1 DFQATT and CDR2 SNEGSKA (reference sequence). The CDR3 extends over 15 amino acids. The CDR3 protein is CSASPLAPFTDTQYF. The CDR3 coding sequence is TGCAGTGCTAGCCCACTAGCGCCCTTCACAGATACGCAGTATTTT.

In its sample, this clonotype was seen many times. The J gene is TRBJ1-1, the V gene TRBV7-9; D possibly corresponds to TRBD1 (5 bases). V was pared by 6 bases and J by 11 bases, with 13 bases between. The CDR3 loop spans 11 amino acids. Germline V lookup: CDR1 SEHNR, CDR2 FQNEAQ (reference sequence). CDR3: CASSRTQEAFF. The CDR3 DNA follows: TGTGCCAGCAGTCGAACACAGGAGGCTTTCTTT.

The sample holds one count of this clonotype. The rearrangement joins TRBV9 to TRBJ2-1; 11 bases match TRBD2. This CDR3 has 17 amino acids. Germline V lookup: CDR1 SGDLS, CDR2 YYNGEE. J lost 7 bases, V lost 0 bases, and 9 bases had no gene match. The CDR3 nucleotides read TGTGCCAGCAGCGTAGGGATAGCGGGGGGGCCGAGTAATGAGCAGTTCTTC. Translating gives CASSVGIAGGPSNEQFF.

This clonotype has a single count. The CDR3 DNA reads TGTGCCAGCAGCGGGACAAACCAGCCCCAGCATTTT. This sequence encodes CASSGTNQPQHF. The chain links TRBV27 to TRBJ1-5; D perhaps matches TRBD1 (6 bases). The germline CDR1 and CDR2 sequences are MNHEY and SMNVEV (reference sequence). V lost 6 bases, J lost 7 bases, and 10 bases lay in between. CDR3 length: 12 amino acids.

The V gene is TRBV6-6, the J gene TRBJ2-7; the match to TRBD1 covers 9 bases. From germline, CDR1 is MNHNY and CDR2 SVGAGI (reference sequence). The CDR3 runs to 14 residues. Losses at the gene ends were 6 bases for V and 2 bases for J; bases not matched to a gene: 5. This CDR3 reads CASRAGTGTYEQYV. The CDR3 DNA reads as TGTGCCAGCAGAGCCGGGACAGGGACCTACGAGCAGTACGTC.